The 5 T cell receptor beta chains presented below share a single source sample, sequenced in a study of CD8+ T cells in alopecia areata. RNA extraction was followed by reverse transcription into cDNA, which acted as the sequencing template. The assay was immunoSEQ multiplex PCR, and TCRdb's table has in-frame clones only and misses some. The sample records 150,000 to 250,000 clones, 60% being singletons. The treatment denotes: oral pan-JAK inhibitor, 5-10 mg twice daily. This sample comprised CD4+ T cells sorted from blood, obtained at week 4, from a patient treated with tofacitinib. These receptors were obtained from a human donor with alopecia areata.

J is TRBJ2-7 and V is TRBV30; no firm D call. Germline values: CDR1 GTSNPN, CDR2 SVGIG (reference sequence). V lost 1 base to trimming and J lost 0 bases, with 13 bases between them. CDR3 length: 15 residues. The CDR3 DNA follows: TGTGCCTGGAGTGCCCCCCGGCCTAGCTCCTACGAGCAGTACTTC. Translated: CAWSAPRPSSYEQYF.

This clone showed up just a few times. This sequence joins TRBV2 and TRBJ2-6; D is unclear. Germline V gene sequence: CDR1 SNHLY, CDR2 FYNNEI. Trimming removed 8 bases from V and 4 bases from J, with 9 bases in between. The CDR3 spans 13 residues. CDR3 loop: CASSLLGANVLTF. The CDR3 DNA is TGTGCCAGCTCCCTCCTAGGGGCCAACGTCCTGACTTTC.

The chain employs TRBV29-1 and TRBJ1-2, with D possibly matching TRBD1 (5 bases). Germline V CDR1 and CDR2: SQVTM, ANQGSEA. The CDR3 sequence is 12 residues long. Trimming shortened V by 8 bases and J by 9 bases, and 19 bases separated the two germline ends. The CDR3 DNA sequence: TGCAGCACGACCGCCGGGACCCTTAGCTACACCTTC. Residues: CSTTAGTLSYTF.

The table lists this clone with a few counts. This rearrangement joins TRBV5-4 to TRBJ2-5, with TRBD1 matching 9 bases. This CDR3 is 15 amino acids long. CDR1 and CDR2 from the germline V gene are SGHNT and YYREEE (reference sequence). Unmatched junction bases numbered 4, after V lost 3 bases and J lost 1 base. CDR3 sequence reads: CASSYGTGPQETQYF. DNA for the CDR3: TGTGCCAGCAGCTATGGGACAGGGCCCCAAGAGACCCAGTACTTC.

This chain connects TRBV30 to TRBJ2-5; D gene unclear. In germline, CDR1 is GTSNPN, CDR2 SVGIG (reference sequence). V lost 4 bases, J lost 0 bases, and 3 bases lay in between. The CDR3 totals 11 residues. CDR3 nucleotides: TGTGCCTGGAAACACCAAGAGACCCAGTACTTC. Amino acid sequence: CAWKHQETQYF.